Listed here are 19 T cell receptor beta chains from one sample, sequenced in a study of T cells in Graves' hyperthyroidism and ophthalmopathy. Authors of the study amplified TCR beta CDR3 regions from RNA transcripts. Initially, a first-round RT-PCR of the TCR CDR3 employed the HTBI primer set. TCRdb re-derived calls from the multiplex PCR reads in MiXCR, one entry per CDR3 protein. The repertoire includes 400,000 to 500,000 distinct CDR3 sequences, approximately 15% of them detected once, and around 17% sits in the top ten. Sequencing was performed on blood. These receptors were taken from a woman between 18 and 30 years old with Graves' hyperthyroidism.

This chain uses TRBV20-1 with TRBJ1-2, with a possible D match to TRBD1 (6 bases). There are 14 residues in the CDR3. Germline V gene sequence: CDR1 DFQATT, CDR2 SNEGSKA (reference sequence). Trimming removed 0 bases at V and 4 bases at J, with 12 bases between. In DNA form, the CDR3 reads TGCAGTGCTAGAGAAAGGACAGAAATCTATGGCTACACCTTC. It is translated as CSARERTEIYGYTF.

This clonotype was seen more than once but under ten times. The chain couples TRBV7-2 to TRBJ2-7, with D maybe TRBD2 (5 bases). The CDR3 contains 15 residues. Germline CDR1 reads SGHTA; CDR2 reads FQGNSA. V was trimmed by 5 bases and J by 1 base, leaving 15 bases between them. DNA of the CDR3: TGTGCCAGCAGCCCCCCGGAGAGGGCGTCCTACGAGCAGTACTTC. It specifies CASSPPERASYEQYF.

The CDR3 reads CSVETGTYEQYV. Written as DNA, the CDR3 is TGCAGCGTTGAAACGGGTACCTACGAGCAGTACGTC. The rearrangement uses TRBV29-1 and TRBJ2-7; D call uncertain. V dropped 2 bases and J dropped 2 bases, with 7 bases sitting between them. The CDR3 is 12 residues long. Germline CDR1 reads SQVTM; CDR2 reads ANQGSEA.

This clonotype occurred many times. The chain employs TRBV6-1 and TRBJ1-1; TRBD1 might be the D (6 bases). Germline CDR1 is MNHNS and CDR2 is SASEGT. The CDR3 spans 14 residues. Deletions cut 0 bases from V and 8 bases from J, with 13 bases between. The CDR3 region is CASSEARGGREAFF. CDR3 bases: TGTGCCAGCAGTGAAGCGCGAGGGGGGCGGGAAGCTTTCTTT.

This clonotype appeared many times. The chain has TRBV30 and TRBJ2-5, with 12 bases that match TRBD2. Trimming took 8 bases from V and 4 from J; bases not matched to a gene: 14. Germline CDR1 reads GTSNPN; CDR2 reads SVGIG (reference sequence). CDR3 size: 16 residues. The CDR3 sequence is CAGLSSGRVDLETQYF. The CDR3 DNA follows: TGTGCCGGACTCTCTAGCGGGAGGGTCGATTTAGAGACCCAGTACTTC.

The J gene is TRBJ2-1, the V gene TRBV25-1; D gene ambiguous. The CDR3 sequence is 13 residues long. Looked up from germline, CDR1 is MGHDK and CDR2 is SYGVNS. The V and J ends lost 1 base and 5 bases respectively, with 6 bases between them. This CDR3 reads CASSEFADNEQFF. The CDR3, as DNA: TGTGCCAGCAGTGAATTCGCCGACAATGAGCAGTTCTTC. Combining the CDR3 with reference TRBV25-1 and TRBJ2-1 gives the whole variable domain EADIYQTPRYLVIGTGKKITLECSQTMGHDKMYWYQQDPGMELHLIHYSYGVNSTEKGDLSSESTVSRIRTEHFPLTLESARPSHTSQYLCASSEFADNEQFFGPGTRLTVL.

The sample holds many counts of this clonotype. The V call is TRBV9, the J call TRBJ1-2; no clear D gene. Trimming removed 4 bases from V and 4 bases from J, with 8 bases in between. From germline, CDR1 is SGDLS and CDR2 YYNGEE. The CDR3 length is 12 residues. CDR3 protein: CASSSEGYGYTF. Here the CDR3 DNA reads TGTGCCAGCAGCTCCGAAGGCTATGGCTACACCTTC.

This sequence joins TRBV7-9 and TRBJ1-1; D is uncertain. Germline lookup yields CDR1 SEHNR and CDR2 FQNEAQ (reference sequence). The CDR3 is made up of 13 amino acids. V was trimmed by 7 bases and J by 2 bases, leaving 11 bases between them. The CDR3 loop reads CASNLRRNTEAFF. The DNA for the CDR3 is TGTGCCAGCAACCTAAGACGAAACACTGAAGCTTTCTTT.

This clonotype was observed at least ten times. This CDR3 is CASSQNGGLGRNTEAFF. The CDR3 coding sequence is TGTGCCAGCAGCCAAAACGGGGGTTTGGGGCGGAACACTGAAGCTTTCTTT. V and J are TRBV7-3 and TRBJ1-1; possible D gene TRBD1, 5 bases. In germline, CDR1 is SGHTA, CDR2 FQGTGA. Trimming shortened V by 5 bases and J by 1 base, and 20 bases separated the two germline ends. CDR3 length equals 17 residues.

This clonotype was picked up many times. This rearrangement joins TRBV4-2 to TRBJ2-7, with TRBD2 matching 10 bases. Trimming removed 0 bases from V and 7 bases from J; junction bases left unmatched: 6. Germline CDR1 LGHNA, CDR2 YNFKEQ. The CDR3 contains 15 residues. The CDR3 DNA follows: TGTGCCAGCAGCCAAGAGTCTAGCGGGAGTTTGGAGCAGTACTTC. This gives the protein CASSQESSGSLEQYF.

This clonotype has ten or more counts. The chain's CDR3 is CASSLGGSSSYGYTF. The CDR3 DNA is TGTGCCAGCAGTTTAGGGGGATCCTCTAGTTATGGCTACACCTTC. The V gene is TRBV28, the J gene TRBJ1-2; D may be TRBD1 (5 bases). V was pared by 2 bases and J by 5 bases, with 15 bases between. This CDR3 is 15 amino acids long. Germline V CDR1 and CDR2: MDHEN, SYDVKM.

Many counts were recorded for this clonotype. V is TRBV11-1 and J is TRBJ1-5; unclear D gene. CDR3 length equals 13 residues. With 3 bases removed from V and 5 bases from J, the gap between germline ends came to 8 bases. Germline V gives CDR1 SGHAT, CDR2 FQDESV (reference sequence). The CDR3 loop reads CASSLNRDQPQHF. In nucleotides, the CDR3 is TGTGCCAGCAGCTTGAATAGGGATCAGCCCCAGCATTTT.

This clonotype was counted ten times or more. The chain recombines TRBV12-3 or TRBV12-4 with TRBJ1-4, with D uncertain. The V gene lost 6 bases and the J gene lost 0 bases, with 5 bases spanning the gap. This CDR3 region has 13 residues. The DNA for the CDR3 is TGTGCCAGCAGGGGAACAACTAATGAAAAACTGTTTTTT. It yields the protein CASRGTTNEKLFF.

The CDR3 here is CASSGGSHGEQFF. Written as DNA, the CDR3 is TGTGCCAGCAGCGGCGGGAGCCACGGTGAGCAGTTCTTC. This rearrangement joins TRBV7-2 to TRBJ2-1; TRBD2 agrees at 7 bases. Germline V gene data show CDR1 as SGHTA and CDR2 as FQGNSA. The CDR3 is made up of 13 amino acids. J was trimmed by 9 bases and V by 5 bases; bases with no gene match: 7. Filled out from reference TRBV7-2 and TRBJ2-1, the complete variable domain reads GAGVSQSPSNKVTEKGKDVELRCDPISGHTALYWYRQSLGQGLEFLIYFQGNSAPDKSGLPSDRFSAERTGGSVSTLTIQRTQQEDSAVYLCASSGGSHGEQFFGPGTRLTVL.

This clonotype was seen at least ten times. The chain links TRBV27 to TRBJ2-3; TRBD2 is a possible D gene (6 bases). V was trimmed by 0 bases and J by 6 bases, leaving 16 bases between them. Germline V CDR1 and CDR2: MNHEY, SMNVEV (reference sequence). The CDR3 spans 16 residues. The CDR3 here is CASSLSEGPKGDTQYF. The CDR3 region has the DNA TGTGCCAGCAGTTTATCGGAGGGGCCTAAGGGGGATACGCAGTATTTT.

This clonotype was seen only a few times. This may be a read error: a much more frequent sequence differs by one nucleotide. The rearrangement links TRBV27 to TRBJ2-3, with no clear D. The CDR3 extends over 13 amino acids. CDR1 MNHEY and CDR2 SMNVEV come from the germline V gene (reference sequence). The CDR3: CASRRSSTDTRYF. For the CDR3, the DNA is TGTGCCAGCAGACGGAGCAGCACAGATACGCGGTATTTT.

The table lists this clonotype with many counts. The rearrangement links TRBV6-1 to TRBJ2-5; TRBD1 is a possible D gene (6 bases). V lost 6 bases to trimming and J lost 5 bases, with 22 bases between them. The germline V gene has CDR1 MNHNS and CDR2 SASEGT. This CDR3 is 16 amino acids long. Written as DNA, the CDR3 is TGTGCCAGCAGAGGCCAACAGGGATGGGGGAGTGAGACCCAGTACTTC. Encoded protein: CASRGQQGWGSETQYF.

This clonotype was recorded at least ten times. The chain employs TRBV3-1 and TRBJ1-5; D gene unclear. The ends were cut back, 0 bases at V and 11 bases at J, with 8 bases in the middle. Germline lookup yields CDR1 LGHDT and CDR2 YNNKEL (reference sequence). The CDR3 sequence is 12 residues long. As DNA, the CDR3 is TGTGCCAGCAGCCAAGAGTTTGGGACCCAGCATTTT. Translated: CASSQEFGTQHF.

This clonotype was seen a handful of times. The junction and the germline gene differ at one end; a read error may be behind it. This chain joins TRBV18 and TRBJ1-2, with 7 bases fitting TRBD1. The CDR3 runs 12 residues. In germline, CDR1 is KGHSH, CDR2 LQKENI. In DNA form, the CDR3 reads TGTGCCAACTCACCAGGGACAGATGGCTACACCTTC. This encodes CANSPGTDGYTF.